This T cell receptor (beta chain) was sequenced during a study of Tregs in tolerant kidney transplant recipients (dated by TCRdb to between 2017 and 2020). With respect to the entire study: Additional Treg samples were obtained from a roughly 3-day mixed lymphocyte reaction with belatacept, in some cases followed by an approximately 5-day donor restimulation, before recipient CD4+CD25+CD127- cells were sorted. Antibodies distinguished recipient from donor cells when sorting primary belatacept mixed lymphocyte reaction cultures. Before combined kidney and bone marrow transplantation, this study identified donor-specific regulatory T cells using TCRbeta sequencing and then followed those same cells after transplant. In a few healthy controls, several methods of expanding Tregs specific for an allogeneic donor were compared by TCRbeta repertoire sequencing.

CDR3 length: 17 amino acids, cysteine to phenylalanine. Kept here is only the CDR3 DNA, which spans 51 bases and is read in frame from base 1. The germline V gene (reference sequence) provides CDR1 SGHNT and CDR2 YYREEE. V and J lose 3 bases and 0 bases, and a span of 17 bases separates them. Healthy control blood came either as purchased buffy coats or from healthy volunteers. Healthy control blood was separated into PBMCs by Ficoll density gradient and cryopreserved, and patient PBMCs were collected both before and after transplant. As concerns this clone: The target of this receptor is not known. No qualities accompany the bases; no much larger clone lies one base away.

The full study reports these points: Biological reproducibility was not directly assessed, although technical replication error appeared to be minimal. Expanding Tregs with activated donor B cells appeared to identify the most biologically relevant and donor-specific TCRbeta repertoire. The study was constrained by small patient numbers, and validation of the findings is required in larger populations and under other immunosuppression protocols.

Genomic DNA was extracted from sorted cells with the QIAGEN DNeasy Blood and Tissue Kit for TCRbeta CDR3 sequencing. Through immunoSEQ, high-throughput TCRbeta CDR3 sequencing was done commercially, including PCR amplification with internal controls and bias correction. Concerning the study's data processing: Unique productive TCRbeta sequences were defined by CDR3 nucleotide sequence when primers matched and otherwise by CDR3 amino acid sequence together with Vbeta and Jbeta genes. A sequence was defined as donor-reactive if the sequence was expanded at least 5-fold in CFSE-low cells compared with unstimulated cells and had a frequency of at least 0.01% in CFSE-low cells. Jensen-Shannon divergence, calculated on the top 100 TCRbeta sequences ranked by frequency, was used to quantify repertoire divergence. For samples with multiple sequencing runs, sorting error was corrected in each run separately before the runs were combined. TCRdb stores this immuneACCESS table with in-frame sequences only. Part of the clones is absent; in the studies checked, under half of the shortfall reflects unresolved V genes, and no reason is known for the rest. The V and J calls and clone size are taken from that table; D and trimming were inferred from the DNA. This sample is represented by about 16,000 clones; about 61% of them were singletons. The top ten clones comprise 3.2% of the sample.

Sequencing was carried out using Tregs from blood cultured with allogeneic cells. The source of this sequence is a human donor in good health. The chain links TRBV5-4 with TRBJ2-3, with TRBD2 as a weak D call on 8 bases. CDR3 loop: CASSSPGGGGSTDTQYF. The nucleotides are TGTGCCAGCAGCTCCCCGGGAGGGGGCGGGAGCACAGATACGCAGTATTTT.